What follows is one T cell receptor (beta chain) and its context. Its antigen remains unknown. The record originates from a study of blood T cells in healthy people across ages. At least 7 million PBMCs were isolated per sample. Total RNA, at least 5 micrograms per sample, came from PBMCs. Together with a sample-barcoded 5' primer, a J-beta primer mix was included in a second PCR lasting about 6 to 11 cycles. A template-switch adaptor with 12 random nucleotides tagged each cDNA molecule. TCRdb reprocessed the 5' RACE reads with MiXCR, giving one entry per CDR3 protein. The sample holds about 1,400,000 distinct CDR3 sequences, 55% to 75% seen once. Notes on the study in general: Roughly linear age-related decline in beta diversity appeared, significant by age roughly 40.

Trimming cost V 8 bases and J 2 bases, with 17 bases left between them. The germline gives CDR1 SNHLY, CDR2 FYNNEI. The CDR3 has 15 amino acids. V is TRBV2 and J is TRBJ2-3; tentatively, D is TRBD1 (5 bases). The sample was blood. The sequence derives from a man between 18 and 29 years old in good health. The CDR3 reads CASGNFRVPTDTQYF. CDR3 sequence (DNA): TGTGCCAGCGGAAATTTCAGGGTCCCCACAGATACGCAGTATTTT.